This T cell receptor (beta chain) was sequenced in a study of cytomegalovirus exposure and HLA in healthy donors. In regard to this clone: Its antigen is not identified.

In germline, CDR1 is KGHSH, CDR2 LQKENI. CDR3 length: 14 residues. V shed 0 bases and J shed 5 bases, with 7 bases lying between them. PCR used 60 Vbeta primers and 13 Jbeta primers. Libraries were prepared by immunoSEQ multiplex PCR; TCRdb keeps only in-frame clonotypes and omits some of them. The repertoire consists of around 220,000 clones, with approximately 80% occurring once and the leading ten covering about 0.23%. Study results and limitations: In an earlier analysis, in under 700 donors, most V segments appeared productive either ~90% or ~30% of the time.

The chain has TRBV18 and TRBJ1-4; D possibly corresponds to TRBD1 (5 bases). The material sequenced was PBMCs. The origin of this receptor is a girl aged 2-10 years in good health and CMV-seronegative. The DNA of the CDR3 is TGTGCCAGCTCACCACCTGGGGGGAATGAAAAACTGTTTTTT. It is translated as CASSPPGGNEKLFF.